What follows describes a single TCR beta chain. This clone was observed a few times. The specificity of this receptor is unknown. Base qualities are not provided; no much larger clone lies one nucleotide away. The cohort was made up of around 720 healthy bone marrow donors. At the time of sampling, every cohort member was nominally healthy, though immune exposures that went unrecorded were likely present. The donor tested CMV seronegative, placing the donor among the approximately 360 seronegative members of the cohort. A peripheral blood sample was collected from each donor, and TCR beta sequencing was performed on peripheral blood mononuclear cells. Genomic DNA extraction from the blood cell samples was performed with the Qiagen DNeasy Blood Extraction Kit. To prepare the library, the immunoSEQ multiplex PCR assay was applied. The multiplex PCR relied on a mix of 60 forward primers for TCR Vbeta segments and 13 reverse primers for TCR Jbeta segments. A multiplex PCR assay on genomic DNA amplified the CDR3 region of rearranged TCR beta genes. Amplified TCR beta libraries were sequenced as 87-base-pair reads on the Illumina HiSeq System. In the source study's methods: A later analysis tallied around 80 million unique TCR beta chains across the 550 to 850 repertoires, and some 10 million of those chains were shared by two or more donors. Raw reads were error-corrected and collapsed into unique sequences with a nearest-neighbor algorithm that merged closely related sequences to remove PCR and sequencing errors. To assign V, D and J gene segments, CDR3 sequences were aligned to IMGT reference sequences. For a sequence to be retained, at least a six-nucleotide match to both a V gene segment and a J gene segment was required. Rearrangements were classified as productive when the CDR3 lacked stop codons and remained in frame with V and J, and all other rearrangements were classified as non-productive. Following IMGT convention, CDR3 was defined as the stretch from the second conserved V-encoded cysteine up to the conserved J-encoded phenylalanine. The earlier analysis of 550 to 650 of the donors excluded any sequence lacking an unambiguous match to a single V gene segment. In an earlier analysis of some 590 of the donors, a V segment was called functional when productive rearrangements were above 56.7%, and segregating when the standard deviation between donors exceeded 5%. A statistical classification framework was built to diagnose cytomegalovirus status from the catalog of TCR beta chain sequences. In a later analysis, V and J genes were assigned by comparing TCR nucleotide sequences against IMGT/GENE-DB human TR gene sequences. The TCRdist pipeline was used in a later analysis to assign CDR3 sequences and most-parsimonious VDJ recombination scenarios. In a later analysis, each TCR beta chain was defined by its CDR3 amino acid sequence together with its V-gene family, and reads lacking a unique V-gene family were excluded. A later analysis removed several hundred highly shared, low-generation-probability nucleotide sequences to deal with suspected cross-contamination and a sequencing artifact. For each public chain, a later analysis derived a clonal expansion index from normalized ranks of inferred template counts within each repertoire. Generation probabilities in a later analysis came from a VDJ recombination model fitted to out-of-frame rearrangements, and those results were checked against IGoR. In a later analysis, TCR-TCR, TCR-HLA and TCR-CMV co-occurrence was scored with hypergeometric tests, and a repertoire-size bias correction was applied to TCR pairs. In a later analysis, false discovery rates were estimated by permuting HLA or CMV assignments 20 times. In a later analysis, co-occurring TCRs were grouped using DBSCAN, with TCRdist sequence similarity added in when clustering inside HLA-allele-positive subsets. Repertoires with fewer than 30,000 or more than 120,000 public chains, plus five repertoires with anomalous nucleotide sharing, were excluded from co-occurrence clustering. Drawn from immuneACCESS, this table holds only the in-frame rearrangements with V and J called that TCRdb kept. Clones are partly lost; checked studies trace under half to an unresolved V gene and leave the rest unexplained. The DNA gave D and trimming, while V, J and clone size come from that table. In all, the sample holds more than 100,000 clones, and approximately 80% of those were seen once. Around 1.5% of the sample is taken by the ten largest.

These data come from a study of cytomegalovirus exposure and HLA in healthy donors listed by TCRdb under 2017. Turning to the overall study: According to an earlier analysis of 450 to 650 of the donors, about 170 million T cells yielded 95 million to 140 million unique TCR beta sequences and 276 Gb of sequence data. An early release covering approximately 600 HLA-typed donors comprised about 300 gigabases of sequencing data and 65 million to 100 million unique TCR sequences. Of the roughly 400 genotyped donors, approximately 83% fell in the genetic ancestry cluster associated with self-reported Caucasian donors. The study aimed to test whether cataloging public T cell receptors could reveal signatures of past pathogen exposure. The T cell repertoires of 700 or so subjects were profiled by immunosequencing and related to cytomegalovirus serostatus. A separate validation cohort of about 110 different subjects was used in addition to the 666-subject first cohort. To predict cytomegalovirus infection status, the study brought together high-throughput TCR immunosequencing, statistical association of individual TCRs with disease status, and machine learning. A later analysis re-examined previously published TCR beta repertoires from more than 550 donors and added high-resolution HLA genotyping to investigate patterns of TCR occurrence. Rather than using new phenotypic data, the later analysis identified candidate immune exposures from TCR beta sequences and from how often those sequences occurred across donors. To decide whether each TCR beta V gene segment behaved as functional or pseudogenic, an earlier analysis of approximately 590 of the donors relied on high-throughput TCR beta sequencing. Alongside the repertoire data, information on donor age, sex, ethnicity and CMV serostatus was compiled. A later genetic analysis took genome-wide SNP genotypes for about three fifths of the roughly 700 donors and used that subset as a discovery cohort. All discovery cohort repertoires had been generated on a single sequencing platform. HLA typing covered class I and class II loci at four-digit resolution. The number of donors typed differed by locus, with 629-630 for A, B, C, DRB1 and DQB1, more than 500 for DQA1, approximately 580 for DPA1, and 472 for DPB1. Four or five DR-DQ haplotypes were treated as single units for association and clustering because of strong linkage in the cohort. On average, around 230,000 unique TCR beta nucleotide sequences were sequenced per donor among some 430 genotyped donors of the cohort, with around 19% of those sequences being non-productive. Study-wide conclusions, independent of this receptor: Broadly in line with IMGT annotations, most TCR beta V segments showed up in productive rearrangements about 90% or about 30% of the time in an earlier analysis of approximately 600 of the donors. HLA typing was unavailable for some donors at each locus, so association tests used only the typed subset. In both the original and validation cohorts, the classifier was reported to diagnose cytomegalovirus status with high specificity and sensitivity. Across donors, most TCR sequences were observed very rarely, whereas some public TCRs were present in many individuals. According to a later analysis, TCR association rates differed among HLA loci, with DRB1 alleles showing the most associated TCRs and HLA-C alleles showing the fewest. A later analysis found that HLA-associated TCR beta chains were more clonally expanded and had lower generation probabilities than equally common non-associated chains. The presence/absence analyses assumed that sequencing depth was roughly uniform across donors, and that assumption may not be true. According to a later analysis, parvovirus B19, influenza, CMV and Epstein-Barr virus appeared linked to several top co-occurrence clusters. The 87-base-pair reads could not distinguish some IMGT-functional V segments, including TRBV6-2 and TRBV6-3, so those segments were excluded. A later analysis found that most CMV-associated TCR beta chains appeared HLA-restricted, with HLA associations seemingly driven largely by CMV exposure. Because counts were too low, approximately 15 rarely observed V segments, including chromosome 9 orphons, were excluded from the earlier analysis of about 500 of the donors. According to a later genetic analysis, donors in an Asian-associated ancestry cluster had fewer N-insertions in productive TCRs than the approximately 650-donor mean. A cluster of highly shared sequence variants was judged likely to be a technical artifact of the sequencing pipeline. In a later analysis, around 15,000 TCR beta sequences were associated with specific HLA alleles at a false discovery rate of 0.05. The cohort was sequenced for TCR beta chains only, and without alpha or paired-chain data the features that could be detected were limited. In vitro tests confirmed that a few of the cytomegalovirus-associated TCR beta chains recognize cytomegalovirus antigens. For the cohort, immune exposure information was limited to CMV serostatus. In the study, some 180 TCR beta chains were listed as associated with cytomegalovirus. When HLA alleles, especially DR and DQ, strongly co-occurred, attributing TCR associations to individual alleles was difficult. In a later genetic analysis, a missense DCLRE1C variant was associated with V-gene and J-gene trimming of TCR beta chains, and the association was replicated in an independent cohort. According to the authors, the approach could potentially be generalized to other disease states and immunological phenotypes. Correlated functional status among segregating V segments might be attributable to linkage disequilibrium, but an unknown experimental factor could not be ruled out. A further reported finding was that TCR beta sequences accurately predicted the HLA-A and HLA-B alleles for most subjects in the first cohort.

For this chain, trimming is 2 bases at the V end and 3 bases at the J end, and the number of junction bases without a gene match is 7. CDR1 is given as GTSNPN and CDR2 as SVGIG, both from the germline V gene (reference sequence). From its cysteine to its phenylalanine, the CDR3 spans 14 amino acids. The entry retains the CDR3 DNA only, 42 bases that are in frame from base 1. This chain is built from TRBV30 and TRBJ2-7; the junction holds 7 bases that match TRBD1. This receptor was identified in a woman between 35 and 50 years old in good health and CMV-seronegative. Sequenced sample: PBMCs. The CDR3 protein is CAWSPGTARYEQYF. The DNA sequence is as follows: TGTGCCTGGAGTCCAGGGACAGCACGCTACGAGCAGTACTTC.